A single sample is the source of the 21 T cell receptor beta chains below, sequenced in a study of blood T cell repertoires in COVID-19. Assay used: immunoSEQ multiplex PCR; TCRdb lists only in-frame clones, some missing. The table lists approximately 150,000 clones, approximately 80% of them singletons. Sequenced sample: PBMCs or T cells enriched from blood (not recorded which). These receptors were taken from a middle-aged woman who had recovered from COVID-19.

The chain couples TRBV3-1 (or the pseudogene TRBV3-2) to TRBJ1-5; D unresolved. CDR3 length: 15 residues. Between the trimmed V and J ends, which lost 0 bases and 0 bases, there was a span of 6 bases. The germline CDR1 and CDR2 sequences are LGHDT and YNNKEL (reference sequence). The CDR3, as DNA: TGTGCCAGCAGCCAAGATGTCGGTAGCAATCAGCCCCAGCATTTT. It translates to CASSQDVGSNQPQHF.

The V call is TRBV30, the J call TRBJ2-1; a possible D gene is TRBD2 (5 bases). CDR3 length equals 13 residues. V was shortened by 2 bases and J by 5 bases, with 10 bases between the two germline ends. Germline V gene lookup returns CDR1 GTSNPN and CDR2 SVGIG (reference sequence). The CDR3 sequence is CAWSSLANNEQFF. CDR3 nucleotides: TGTGCCTGGAGTTCTCTAGCAAACAATGAGCAGTTCTTC.

The V call is TRBV27, the J call TRBJ2-2; 7 nucleotides match TRBD2. V gave up 7 bases and J gave up 3 bases; unmatched junction bases: 8. There are 15 residues in the CDR3. The germline V gene encodes CDR1 MNHEY and CDR2 SMNVEV (reference sequence). In DNA form, the CDR3 reads TGTGCCAGCACGGACGGGGGGTTGTACACCGGGGAGCTGTTTTTT. Its translation is CASTDGGLYTGELFF.

CDR3 DNA sequence: TGTGCCAGCGGCCAGGACAGGGAGATAAACACCATATATTTT. It specifies CASGQDREINTIYF. This chain connects TRBV2 to TRBJ1-3; 8 bases agree with TRBD1. Germline-derived CDR1 and CDR2 are SNHLY and FYNNEI. The CDR3 length is 14 residues. Germline trimming cut 8 bases from V and 6 bases from J; bases unmatched to any gene: 9.

This chain uses TRBV7-9 with TRBJ2-7; D unresolved. In germline, CDR1 is SEHNR, CDR2 FQNEAQ (reference sequence). The CDR3 totals 14 residues. The V end was cut by 0 bases, the J end by 7 bases, with 13 bases between. CDR3 bases: TGTGCCAGCAGCTTAGCCCTTACTACATCGGAGCAGTACTTC. Amino acids: CASSLALTTSEQYF. The whole variable domain, filled in from reference TRBV7-9 and TRBJ2-7, reads DTGVSQNPRHKITKRGQNVTFRCDPISEHNRLYWYRQTLGQGPEFLTYFQNEAQLEKSRLLSDRFSAERPKGSFSTLEIQRTEQGDSAMYLCASSLALTTSEQYFGPGTRLTVT.

The genes are TRBV30 and TRBJ2-5, with a weak D call TRBD2 (5 bases). The CDR3 length is 15 residues. The V gene's germline CDR1 is GTSNPN and CDR2 SVGIG (reference sequence). Trimming cost V 0 bases and J 5 bases, with 16 bases left between them. CDR3 sequence (DNA): TGTGCCTGGAGTGTTGGACCCCTAGCACCGGAGACCCAGTACTTC. This gives the protein CAWSVGPLAPETQYF.

The CDR3 DNA is TGCAGCGTTCCGGGACTAGCGGTCTACAATGAGCAGTTCTTC. This sequence encodes CSVPGLAVYNEQFF. The J gene is TRBJ2-1, the V gene TRBV29-1; 11 nucleotides agree with TRBD2. CDR1 SQVTM and CDR2 ANQGSEA come from the germline V gene. The CDR3 runs 14 residues. Trimming at V came to 5 bases and at J to 3 bases, leaving 3 bases not matched to a gene.

The chain carries TRBV9 and TRBJ2-1; TRBD2 matches 10 bases. Germline V lookup: CDR1 SGDLS, CDR2 YYNGEE. J lost 4 bases, V lost 4 bases, and 5 bases had no gene match. There are 15 residues in the CDR3. The CDR3, as DNA: TGTGCCAGCAGCACTAGCGGGGCGAAATACAATGAGCAGTTCTTC. The encoded protein is CASSTSGAKYNEQFF.

This chain joins TRBV11-2 and TRBJ2-7; tentative D call: TRBD2 (6 bases). The CDR3 loop spans 18 amino acids. Germline V gives CDR1 SGHAT, CDR2 FQNNGV. Deletions cut 3 bases from V and 0 bases from J, with 21 bases between. This CDR3 is CASSFRIGGPNSSYEQYF. CDR3 sequence (DNA): TGTGCCAGCAGCTTTCGCATCGGGGGACCCAATAGCTCCTACGAGCAGTACTTC.

The chain couples TRBV7-7 to TRBJ2-1; D is perhaps TRBD2 (5 bases). CDR3 length: 15 residues. Germline V gene lookup returns CDR1 SSHAT and CDR2 FNYEAQ (reference sequence). The V and J ends lost 6 bases and 2 bases respectively, with 14 bases between them. This CDR3 reads CASSEAGGTYNEQFF. Written as DNA, the CDR3 is TGTGCCAGCAGTGAGGCGGGCGGAACCTACAATGAGCAGTTCTTC. Supplemented by reference TRBV7-7 and TRBJ2-1, the full variable domain reads GAGVSQSPRYKVTKRGQDVTLRCDPISSHATLYWYQQALGQGPEFLTYFNYEAQPDKSGLPSDRFSAERPEGSISTLTIQRTEQRDSAMYRCASSEAGGTYNEQFFGPGTRLTVL.

The chain has TRBV19 and TRBJ2-1, with TRBD2 matching over 8 bases. CDR3 length equals 15 residues. V gave up 5 bases and J gave up 7 bases; unmatched junction bases: 10. CDR1 and CDR2 (germline): LNHDA, SQIVND (reference sequence). The CDR3 sequence is CASSPERGPPNEQFF. CDR3 bases: TGTGCCAGTAGTCCCGAGCGGGGGCCTCCAAATGAGCAGTTCTTC.

The genes are TRBV6-6 and TRBJ2-1, with 7 bases fitting TRBD1. CDR1 and CDR2 (germline): MNHNY, SVGAGI (reference sequence). V was clipped by 6 bases and J by 3 bases; unmatched bases: 8. The CDR3 is 15 amino acids. CDR3 sequence reads: CASSREQGSYNEQFF. As DNA, the CDR3 is TGTGCCAGCAGCCGCGAACAGGGGAGCTACAATGAGCAGTTCTTC.

The chain uses TRBV4-1 and TRBJ1-4; D is perhaps TRBD1 (6 bases). V shed 1 base and J shed 5 bases, with 8 bases lying between them. The CDR3 totals 14 residues. Looked up from germline, CDR1 is MGHRA and CDR2 is YSYEKL. CDR3 sequence (DNA): TGCGCCAGCAGCCAAGTACAGGGAAATGAAAAACTGTTTTTT. Amino acid sequence: CASSQVQGNEKLFF.

This chain joins TRBV5-1 and TRBJ1-2, with 7 bases that match TRBD1. Per the germline V gene, CDR1 is SGHRS and CDR2 is YFSETQ. The CDR3 has 17 residues. Trimming at V came to 0 bases and at J to 1 base, leaving 9 bases not matched to a gene. This chain's CDR3 is CASSLEAGGLLNYGYTF. Written as DNA, the CDR3 is TGCGCCAGCAGCTTGGAGGCAGGGGGGCTTCTTAACTATGGCTACACCTTC.

The chain joins TRBV2 to TRBJ2-2; D perhaps matches TRBD1 (6 bases). Germline loops: CDR1 SNHLY, CDR2 FYNNEI. Trimming pared 3 bases from V and 5 bases from J, leaving 13 bases between. CDR3 length: 15 amino acids. The DNA for the CDR3 is TGTGCCAGCAGTGACCCGGGACACCGTACCGGGGAGCTGTTTTTT. Residues: CASSDPGHRTGELFF.

This clone was counted ten times or more. J is TRBJ2-1 and V is TRBV24-1, with 12 positions matching TRBD2. V was clipped by 4 bases and J by 3 bases; unmatched bases: 0. Germline V CDR1 and CDR2: KGHDR, SFDVKD. This CDR3 comprises 15 residues. CDR3 amino acids: CATSEGLAGYNEQFF. For the CDR3, the DNA is TGTGCCACCAGTGAGGGACTAGCGGGCTACAATGAGCAGTTCTTC.

The chain recombines TRBV9 with TRBJ2-1, with no clear D. CDR1 and CDR2 from the germline V gene are SGDLS and YYNGEE. The CDR3 sequence is 13 residues long. V gave up 0 bases and J gave up 7 bases, with 8 bases separating them. In nucleotides, the CDR3 is TGTGCCAGCAGCGTAGGGTCAGCGAATGAGCAGTTCTTC. Protein product: CASSVGSANEQFF. The variable domain in full, with the rest retrieved from reference TRBV9 and TRBJ2-1, is DSGVTQTPKHLITATGQRVTLRCSPRSGDLSVYWYQQSLDQGLQFLIQYYNGEERAKGNILERFSAQQFPDLHSELNLSSLELGDSALYFCASSVGSANEQFFGPGTRLTVL.

The sample holds one count of this clone. V is TRBV18 and J is TRBJ1-1; 8 bases agree with TRBD1. Germline trimming cut 0 bases from V and 0 bases from J; bases unmatched to any gene: 9. The CDR3 runs 18 residues. Germline assignment: CDR1 KGHSH and CDR2 LQKENI. The CDR3 nucleotides are TGTGCCAGCTCACCACCGCAGTTTCAGGGGGCAATGAACACTGAAGCTTTCTTT. This gives the protein CASSPPQFQGAMNTEAFF.

This chain links TRBV30 with TRBJ1-6; D might be TRBD1 (6 bases). Germline lookup yields CDR1 GTSNPN and CDR2 SVGIG (reference sequence). The CDR3 has 16 amino acids. The V gene lost 0 bases and the J gene lost 0 bases, with 9 bases spanning the gap. CDR3 DNA: TGTGCCTGGAGTGTAAGGGGGAGCTCCTATAATTCACCCCTCCACTTT. This encodes CAWSVRGSSYNSPLHF.

The J gene is TRBJ1-2, the V gene TRBV6-1; TRBD1 aligns across 7 bases. Germline loops: CDR1 MNHNS, CDR2 SASEGT. The CDR3 sequence is 15 residues long. J lost 3 bases, V lost 0 bases, and 4 bases had no gene match. The CDR3 region is CASSEAIGGYYGYTF. As DNA, the CDR3 is TGTGCCAGCAGTGAAGCGATAGGGGGCTACTATGGCTACACCTTC.

The chain recombines TRBV4-1 with TRBJ2-4; 13 nucleotides align to TRBD2. The germline V gene has CDR1 MGHRA and CDR2 YSYEKL. V shed 3 bases, J shed 9 bases, and the junction held 5 bases outside the gene matches. This CDR3 has 15 amino acids. CDR3 sequence reads: CASSQRTSGSPIQYF. DNA of the CDR3: TGCGCCAGCAGCCAGAGGACTAGCGGGAGTCCCATTCAGTACTTC.